This paragraph covers one T cell receptor (beta chain) sequence. This record comes from a study of blood T cell repertoires in COVID-19. Trimming removed 7 bases from V and 5 bases from J, with 8 bases in between. CDR1 is MNHEY, CDR2 SMNVEV, per germline (reference sequence). CDR3 length: 12 amino acids. Original data processing: For nucleated cells, counts were estimated from reference gene primer amplification. The assay was immunoSEQ multiplex PCR, and TCRdb's table has in-frame clones only and misses some. V, J and clone size reflect that table, while D and trimming were determined from the DNA. The sample lists 45,000 to 70,000 clones, approximately 90% occurring once.

Material: peripheral blood. This clonotype was obtained from a woman in her sixties with active or convalescent COVID-19. V usage is TRBV27 and J usage is TRBJ2-2; D gene uncertain. The CDR3 DNA reads TGTGCCAGCACAAGTCGGACCGGGGAGCTGTTTTTT. Its protein product is CASTSRTGELFF.